The source of this TCR beta chain is a study of blood T cell repertoires in COVID-19. In the study overall: Samples of COVID-19 (acute and convalescent) were obtained from the United States, Italy and Spain. T cells, B-cell-depleted T cells, or PBMCs provided the cDNA or gDNA that served as material.

As concerns this clone: It is likely a read error, because the conserved phenylalanine at the end of the CDR3 is missing. The limits of the CDR3 on the DNA are not certain, so only TCRdb's listed CDR3 is given.

Per the authors' pipeline: Researchers report that nucleated cell counts were estimated from reference gene primer amplification. Data came from immunoSEQ multiplex PCR; TCRdb stores just in-frame clones and leaves some out. V and J calls and clone size follow that table, whereas D and trimming were derived from the DNA. This repertoire shows tens of thousands of clones, 80% to 85% found once; its top ten account for roughly 6.4%. 13 amino acids form the CDR3, both terminal residues included. CDR1 is MGHRA, CDR2 YSYEKL, per germline. The sample comprised peripheral blood. This chain joins TRBV4-1 and TRBJ1-1. This receptor was obtained from a human donor in a cohort sampled during active or convalescent COVID-19. CDR3 sequence: CASSQDRAAGIYI.